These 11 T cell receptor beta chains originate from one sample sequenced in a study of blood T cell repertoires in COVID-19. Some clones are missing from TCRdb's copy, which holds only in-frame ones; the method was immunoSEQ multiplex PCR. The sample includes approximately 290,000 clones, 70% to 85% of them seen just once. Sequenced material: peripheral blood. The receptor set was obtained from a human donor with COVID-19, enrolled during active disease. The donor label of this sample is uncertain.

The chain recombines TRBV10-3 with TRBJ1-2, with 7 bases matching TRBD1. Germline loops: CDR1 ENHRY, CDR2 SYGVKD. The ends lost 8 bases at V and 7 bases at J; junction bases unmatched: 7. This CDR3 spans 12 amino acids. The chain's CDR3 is CAISEGAVGYTF. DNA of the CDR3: TGTGCCATCTCGGAGGGGGCGGTTGGCTACACCTTC.

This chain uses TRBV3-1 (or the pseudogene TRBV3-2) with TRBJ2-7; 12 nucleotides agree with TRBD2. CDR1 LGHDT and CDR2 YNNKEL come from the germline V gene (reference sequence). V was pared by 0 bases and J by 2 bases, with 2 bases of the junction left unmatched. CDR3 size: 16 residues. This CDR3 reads CASSQELAGGPYEQYF. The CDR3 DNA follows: TGTGCCAGCAGCCAAGAACTAGCGGGGGGCCCCTACGAGCAGTACTTC.

This CDR3 reads CASSRLAGGPETQYF. The CDR3 nucleotides read TGTGCCAGCTCCCGACTAGCGGGAGGGCCAGAGACCCAGTACTTC. The rearrangement joins TRBV18 to TRBJ2-5; 14 bases match TRBD2. There are 15 residues in the CDR3. Germline CDR1 and CDR2: KGHSH and LQKENI. The J segment lost 4 bases and the V segment lost 6 bases, leaving 4 bases of the junction unmatched. The variable domain in full, completed from reference TRBV18 and TRBJ2-5, reads NAGVMQNPRHLVRRRGQEARLRCSPMKGHSHVYWYRQLPEEGLKFMVYLQKENIIDESGMPKERFSAEFPKEGPSILRIQQVVRGDSAAYFCASSRLAGGPETQYFGPGTRLLVL.

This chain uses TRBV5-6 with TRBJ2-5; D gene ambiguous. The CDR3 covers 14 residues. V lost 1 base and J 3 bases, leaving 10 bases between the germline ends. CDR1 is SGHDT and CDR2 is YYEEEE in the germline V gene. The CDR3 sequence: CASSLWAAEETQYF. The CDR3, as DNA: TGTGCCAGCAGCTTGTGGGCAGCCGAAGAGACCCAGTACTTC.

CDR3 protein: CASSLYVANNEQFF. CDR3 in DNA: TGTGCCAGCAGCTTATATGTAGCCAACAATGAGCAGTTCTTC. The chain has TRBV13 and TRBJ2-1; D uncertain. The CDR3 contains 14 residues. Per the germline V gene, CDR1 is PRHDT and CDR2 is FYEKMQ (reference sequence). The V and J ends lost 2 bases and 5 bases respectively, with 10 bases between them.

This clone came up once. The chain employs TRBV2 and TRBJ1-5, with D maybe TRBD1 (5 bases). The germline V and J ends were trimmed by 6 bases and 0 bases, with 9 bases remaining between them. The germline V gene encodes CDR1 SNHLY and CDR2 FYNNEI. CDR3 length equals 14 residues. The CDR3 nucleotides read TGTGCCAGCAGCGGGGACTTTAGCAATCAGCCCCAGCATTTT. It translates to CASSGDFSNQPQHF.

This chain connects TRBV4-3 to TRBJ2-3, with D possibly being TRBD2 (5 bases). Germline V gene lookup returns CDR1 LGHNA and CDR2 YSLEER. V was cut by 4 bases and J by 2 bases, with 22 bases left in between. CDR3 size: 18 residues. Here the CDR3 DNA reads TGCGCCAGCAGCCGCGGAGGAGAGGGTCCAGAAATCACAGATACGCAGTATTTT. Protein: CASSRGGEGPEITDTQYF.

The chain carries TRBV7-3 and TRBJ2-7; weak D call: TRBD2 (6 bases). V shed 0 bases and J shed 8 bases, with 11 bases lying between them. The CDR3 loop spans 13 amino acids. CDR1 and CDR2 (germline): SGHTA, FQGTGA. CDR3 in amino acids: CASSLTEGPQQYF. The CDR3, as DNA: TGTGCCAGCAGCTTAACGGAGGGGCCCCAGCAGTACTTC.

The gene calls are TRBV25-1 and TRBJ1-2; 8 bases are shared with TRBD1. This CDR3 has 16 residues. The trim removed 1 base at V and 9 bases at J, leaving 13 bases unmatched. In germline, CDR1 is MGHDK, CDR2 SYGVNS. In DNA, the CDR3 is TGTGCCAGCAGTGAATGGGACCGGACAGGGTCCCGAAGCTACACCTTC. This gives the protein CASSEWDRTGSRSYTF.

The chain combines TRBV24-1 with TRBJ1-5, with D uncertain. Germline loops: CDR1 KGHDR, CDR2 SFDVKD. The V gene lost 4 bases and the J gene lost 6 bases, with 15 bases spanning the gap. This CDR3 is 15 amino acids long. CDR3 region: CATSDPRGSGQPQHF. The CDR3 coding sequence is TGTGCCACCAGTGACCCACGAGGTTCGGGTCAGCCCCAGCATTTT.

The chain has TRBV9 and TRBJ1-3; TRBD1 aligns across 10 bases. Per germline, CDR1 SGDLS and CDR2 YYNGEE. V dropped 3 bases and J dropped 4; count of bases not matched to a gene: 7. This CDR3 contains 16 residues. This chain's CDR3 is CASSGGQGFRGNTIYF. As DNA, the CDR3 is TGTGCCAGCAGCGGGGGACAGGGGTTCAGGGGAAACACCATATATTTT.